This TCR beta chain is from a study of cytomegalovirus exposure and HLA in healthy donors. There are 17 residues in the CDR3. The germline V gene has CDR1 ENHRY and CDR2 SYGVKD. Trimming removed 3 bases from V and 4 bases from J, with 19 bases in between. Study-level points and caveats: The analysis excluded some indistinguishable V segments, including TRBV6-2 and TRBV6-3.

Use of 60 Vbeta and 13 Jbeta primers characterized the PCR. Profiled with immunoSEQ multiplex PCR; TCRdb holds only in-frame clones, not every one. The table shows approximately 81,000 clones, with less than 85% occurring only once. This clone is a singleton in its sample. Its specificity is unknown. This receptor was taken from a woman in her 50s in good health and CMV-seronegative. The chain recombines TRBV10-3 with TRBJ2-1; perhaps TRBD2 as D (6 bases). The source material was PBMCs. CDR3 nucleotides: TGTGCCATCAGTGATCCCTTGCGGGGCGCCCCTTACAATGAGCAGTTCTTC. Residues: CAISDPLRGAPYNEQFF.